A single sample gave rise to the 20 T cell receptor beta chains below, sequenced in a study of blood T cells in healthy people across ages. Primed by a sample-barcoded 5' primer and a J-beta primer mix, a second PCR proceeded for roughly 6 to 12 cycles. TCRdb fed the 5' RACE reads into MiXCR, producing one record per CDR3 protein. The sample holds about 780,000 distinct CDR3 sequences, about 46% seen once. Sequencing used blood. Every receptor here comes from an elderly man in good health.

J is TRBJ2-1 and V is TRBV2; weak D call: TRBD2 (6 bases). Germline V gene lookup returns CDR1 SNHLY and CDR2 FYNNEI. This CDR3 contains 15 residues. With 11 bases removed from V and 0 bases from J, the gap between germline ends came to 17 bases. The CDR3 spells CAPTARGSSYNEQFF. For the CDR3, the DNA is TGTGCCCCCACTGCCCGGGGGAGCTCCTACAATGAGCAGTTCTTC.

The chain recombines TRBV27 with TRBJ1-2; TRBD1 is a possible D gene (6 bases). Germline CDR1 reads MNHEY; CDR2 reads SMNVEV (reference sequence). CDR3 length equals 15 residues. V lost 0 bases and J 5 bases, leaving 13 bases between the germline ends. CDR3 in DNA: TGTGCCAGCAGTTTATCCCGACAGGAACTTTATGGCTACACCTTC. Encoded protein: CASSLSRQELYGYTF.

The V gene is TRBV24-1, the J gene TRBJ2-1; 8 bases align to TRBD1. Per the germline V gene, CDR1 is KGHDR and CDR2 is SFDVKD. Unmatched junction bases numbered 6, after V lost 4 bases and J lost 11 bases. The CDR3 runs 13 residues. The DNA for the CDR3 is TGTGCCACCAGTGACACGGACAGGGCTCAGCAGTTCTTC. It yields the protein CATSDTDRAQQFF.

This clonotype was detected a few times. V usage is TRBV6-6 and J usage is TRBJ2-7; the match to TRBD2 covers 11 bases. Germline-derived CDR1 and CDR2 are MNHNY and SVGAGI (reference sequence). This CDR3 comprises 15 residues. Unmatched junction bases numbered 7, after V lost 5 bases and J lost 4 bases. CDR3 bases: TGTGCCAGCAGTCAAACTAGCGGGGGATTTTACGAGCAGTACTTC. Its protein is CASSQTSGGFYEQYF.

The J gene is TRBJ1-2, the V gene TRBV25-1; 8 nucleotides align to TRBD1. The length of the CDR3 is 15 residues. Germline V lookup: CDR1 MGHDK, CDR2 SYGVNS. Trimming removed 3 bases from V and 8 bases from J; junction bases left unmatched: 11. CDR3 in amino acids: CASSETTGETGGYTF. In nucleotides, the CDR3 is TGTGCCAGCAGTGAGACGACAGGGGAAACGGGCGGCTACACCTTC.

This clonotype was seen a handful of times. V usage is TRBV7-2 and J usage is TRBJ2-3; 8 bases agree with TRBD2. Germline V lookup: CDR1 SGHTA, CDR2 FQGNSA. Unmatched junction bases numbered 9, after V lost 5 bases and J lost 5 bases. The length of the CDR3 is 15 residues. CDR3 residues: CASSPPPLAGDTQYF. CDR3 sequence (DNA): TGTGCCAGCAGCCCCCCTCCCCTAGCGGGAGATACGCAGTATTTT.

This clonotype was seen a single time. V is TRBV5-1 and J is TRBJ2-3, with D possibly TRBD2 on 5 matching bases. This CDR3 contains 15 residues. Trimming left V 2 bases short and J 0 bases short, with 10 bases between. CDR1 and CDR2 (germline): SGHRS, YFSETQ. The CDR3 region has the DNA TGCGCCAGCAGCTTCGGGGTTCCTAGCACAGATACGCAGTATTTT. Residues: CASSFGVPSTDTQYF. Full variable domain (outside the CDR3, taken from reference TRBV5-1 and TRBJ2-3): KAGVTQTPRYLIKTRGQQVTLSCSPISGHRSVSWYQQTPGQGLQFLFEYFSETQRNKGNFPGRFSGRQFSNSRSEMNVSTLELGDSALYLCASSFGVPSTDTQYFGPGTRLTVL.

V gene TRBV29-1 combines with J gene TRBJ2-7; TRBD2 agrees at 8 bases. V lost 6 bases, J lost 7 bases, and 14 bases stayed unmatched. CDR3 length equals 14 residues. Germline CDR1 and CDR2: SQVTM and ANQGSEA. The CDR3 region has the DNA TGCAGCGTCAAAGCGGGAGACCTCTACAATGAGCAGTACTTC. Translated, it gives CSVKAGDLYNEQYF.

This clonotype turned up a few times. J is TRBJ2-3 and V is TRBV18; D remains unclear. V lost 5 bases to trimming and J lost 4 bases, with 10 bases between them. The germline gives CDR1 KGHSH, CDR2 LQKENI. This CDR3 contains 13 residues. The CDR3 coding sequence is TGTGCCAGCTCATCTGACGCGGCAGATACGCAGTATTTT. This encodes CASSSDAADTQYF. The full variable domain, with the rest looked up from reference TRBV18 and TRBJ2-3, is NAGVMQNPRHLVRRRGQEARLRCSPMKGHSHVYWYRQLPEEGLKFMVYLQKENIIDESGMPKERFSAEFPKEGPSILRIQQVVRGDSAAYFCASSSDAADTQYFGPGTRLTVL.

The gene calls are TRBV6-2 or TRBV6-3 and TRBJ2-1; maybe TRBD1 (5 bases). The length of the CDR3 is 13 residues. CDR1 and CDR2 from the germline V gene are MNHEY and SVGEGT. Trimming left V 0 bases short and J 12 bases short, with 12 bases between. This CDR3 is CASSYSGRGGQFF. In DNA, the CDR3 is TGTGCCAGCAGTTACTCAGGAAGGGGTGGGCAGTTCTTC.

The chain combines TRBV4-1 with TRBJ2-3; D is possibly TRBD2 (5 bases). CDR1 is MGHRA and CDR2 is YSYEKL in the germline V gene. V lost 0 bases and J 1 base, leaving 14 bases between the germline ends. The CDR3 contains 17 residues. The CDR3 coding sequence is TGCGCCAGCAGCCAAGATCAAACGGGGTCTCGCACAGATACGCAGTATTTT. Translating gives CASSQDQTGSRTDTQYF.

This clonotype occurred a few times. CDR3 nucleotide sequence: TGCGCCAGCTCTCGGTTCGCGGGCACAGATACGCAGTATTTT. This sequence encodes CASSRFAGTDTQYF. This sequence joins TRBV5-1 and TRBJ2-3; D is unclear. The CDR3 totals 14 residues. Germline loops: CDR1 SGHRS, CDR2 YFSETQ. Trimming stripped 7 bases from V and 1 base from J, with 13 bases between.

The chain carries TRBV2 and TRBJ2-7, with 14 bases identical to TRBD2. With 6 bases clipped from V and 6 bases from J, the junction kept 4 bases outside the gene matches. From germline, CDR1 is SNHLY and CDR2 FYNNEI. This CDR3 contains 14 residues. The CDR3 protein is CASRGTSGSREQYF. The CDR3 nucleotides are TGTGCCAGCAGAGGGACTAGCGGGAGCCGCGAGCAGTACTTC.

The rearrangement joins TRBV5-1 to TRBJ2-3; 7 bases match TRBD1. The germline gives CDR1 SGHRS, CDR2 YFSETQ. V shed 3 bases, J shed 6 bases, and the junction held 7 bases outside the gene matches. The CDR3 contains 14 residues. The CDR3 sequence is CASSSTGLGDTQYF. CDR3 DNA: TGCGCCAGCAGCTCGACAGGGTTGGGTGATACGCAGTATTTT.

Of note for this clonotype: Since a much larger clone is just one base distant, this may be a read error. The J gene is TRBJ2-7, the V gene TRBV20-1, with 7 bases that match TRBD2. CDR1 and CDR2 from the germline V gene are DFQATT and SNEGSKA (reference sequence). The CDR3 consists of 12 residues. V shed 7 bases, J shed 7 bases, and the junction held 10 bases outside the gene matches. CDR3 residues: CSGPLAVPEQYF. CDR3 DNA: TGCAGTGGTCCCCTAGCGGTACCTGAGCAGTACTTC.

This sequence joins TRBV5-1 and TRBJ2-7; D is undetermined. In germline, CDR1 is SGHRS, CDR2 YFSETQ. V lost 3 bases, J lost 7 bases, and 11 bases lay in between. This CDR3 comprises 12 residues. In DNA form, the CDR3 reads TGCGCCAGCAGCTCCACCCACGGGGAGCAGTACTTC. This gives the protein CASSSTHGEQYF.

The genes are TRBV5-1 and TRBJ2-1, with 9 positions matching TRBD2. The V gene's germline CDR1 is SGHRS and CDR2 YFSETQ. This CDR3 has 14 amino acids. The ends lost 4 bases at V and 7 bases at J; junction bases unmatched: 6. CDR3 DNA: TGCGCCAGCAGCCCGCGGGAGGGTGGGAATGAGCAGTTCTTC. It yields the protein CASSPREGGNEQFF.

The gene calls are TRBV30 and TRBJ2-3; the D gene is possibly TRBD2 (6 bases). CDR1 and CDR2 (germline): GTSNPN, SVGIG (reference sequence). CDR3 length equals 16 residues. Trimming left V 2 bases short and J 0 bases short, with 15 bases between. CDR3 coding DNA: TGTGCCTGGAGTCTTGGGACTTCCGGTAGCACAGATACGCAGTATTTT. It translates to CAWSLGTSGSTDTQYF.

CDR3 nucleotide sequence: TGTGCCAGCCGGCAGCAGGGAGAGACCCAGTACTTC. This codes for CASRQQGETQYF. The V call is TRBV12-3 or TRBV12-4, the J call TRBJ2-4; maybe TRBD1 (5 bases). The J call may be in error: the DNA end matches TRBJ2-5 better. The CDR3 has 12 amino acids.

The chain uses TRBV2 and TRBJ1-2; no definite D call. Germline V gene lookup returns CDR1 SNHLY and CDR2 FYNNEI. V lost 1 base and J 2 bases, leaving 5 bases between the germline ends. CDR3 length: 13 residues. CDR3 coding DNA: TGTGCCAGCAGTGAAGAGAGAAACTATGGCTACACCTTC. This sequence encodes CASSEERNYGYTF.